This TCR beta chain was identified in a study of blood T cells in healthy people across ages. This clonotype was detected only a few times. For the second PCR, which ran for about 6 to 12 cycles, a sample-barcoded 5' primer and a J-beta primer mix were used. Using its own MiXCR run on the 5' RACE reads, TCRdb lists one record per CDR3 protein. In the table there are more than 500,000 distinct CDR3 sequences, about 26% of which are singletons. CDR1 and CDR2 from the germline V gene are SGHNT and YENEEA. This CDR3 spans 17 amino acids. Sequencing input: blood. The chain employs TRBV11-3 and TRBJ2-5, with TRBD1 identical over 12 bases. The J call may be incorrect, as the DNA end agrees better with TRBJ2-1. The receptor was derived from a woman aged 65 to 85 in good health. This CDR3 reads CASSPRFPGQGANEQFF. The DNA for the CDR3 is TGTGCCAGCAGCCCGCGCTTTCCGGGACAGGGGGCCAATGAGCAGTTCTTC.